This TCR beta chain originates from a study of siplizumab effects on memory and regulatory T cells. The study, taken as a whole, reports: Mappable alloreactive CD4+ clones averaged roughly 69% Treg-derived with siplizumab versus about 30% in controls.

For over 5 days at 37°C, the mixed lymphocyte reaction cells were kept in coculture. Concerning this clone: The antigen is undetermined.

Germline V CDR1 and CDR2: LNHDA, SQIVND (reference sequence). The CDR3 loop spans 13 amino acids. V lost 3 bases, J lost 9 bases, and 1 base stayed unmatched. Profiled with immunoSEQ multiplex PCR; TCRdb holds only in-frame clones, not every one. Altogether under 15,000 clones are present, more than 40% being singletons, with the ten largest covering 30% to 45%. The gene calls are TRBV19 and TRBJ2-1, with 11 bases identical to TRBD2. The source is a human donor in good health; the cells came from an allogeneic mixed lymphocyte reaction. Some clones in this sample may be carry-over from other donors' samples. Sequenced input: CFSE-low (dividing) CD8+ T cells sorted from an allogeneic mixed lymphocyte reaction. The CDR3 DNA is TGTGCCAGTAGTATCACTAGCGGGGGTGAGCAGTTCTTC. This encodes CASSITSGGEQFF.